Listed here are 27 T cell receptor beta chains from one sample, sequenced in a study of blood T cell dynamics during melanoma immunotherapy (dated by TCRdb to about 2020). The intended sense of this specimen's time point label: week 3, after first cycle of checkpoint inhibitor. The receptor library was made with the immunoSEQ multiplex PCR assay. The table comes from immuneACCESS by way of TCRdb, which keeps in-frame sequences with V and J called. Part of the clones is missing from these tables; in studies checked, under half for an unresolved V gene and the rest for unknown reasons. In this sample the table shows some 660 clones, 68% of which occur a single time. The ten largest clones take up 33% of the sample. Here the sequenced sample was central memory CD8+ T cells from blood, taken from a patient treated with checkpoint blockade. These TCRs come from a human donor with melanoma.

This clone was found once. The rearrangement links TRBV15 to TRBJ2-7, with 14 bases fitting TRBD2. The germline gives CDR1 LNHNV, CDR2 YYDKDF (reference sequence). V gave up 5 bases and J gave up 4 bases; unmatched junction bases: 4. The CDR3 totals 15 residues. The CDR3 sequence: CATSDGLAGGYEQYF. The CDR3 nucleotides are TGTGCCACCAGCGACGGACTAGCGGGGGGATACGAGCAGTACTTC.

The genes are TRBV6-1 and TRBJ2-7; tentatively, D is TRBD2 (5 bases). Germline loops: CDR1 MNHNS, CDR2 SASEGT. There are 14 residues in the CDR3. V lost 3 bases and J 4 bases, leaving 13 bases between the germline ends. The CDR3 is CASSDMGRTYEQYF. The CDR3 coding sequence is TGTGCCAGCAGTGATATGGGCAGGACTTACGAGCAGTACTTC.

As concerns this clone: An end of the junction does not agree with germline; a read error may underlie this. The CDR3 is CASKDRGNTIYF. In nucleotides, the CDR3 is TGTGCTAGCAAGGACAGGGGAAACACCATATATTTT. This rearrangement joins TRBV7-9 to TRBJ1-3, with 7 bases aligning to TRBD1. Germline assignment: CDR1 SEHNR and CDR2 FQNEAQ (reference sequence). The CDR3 sequence is 12 residues long.

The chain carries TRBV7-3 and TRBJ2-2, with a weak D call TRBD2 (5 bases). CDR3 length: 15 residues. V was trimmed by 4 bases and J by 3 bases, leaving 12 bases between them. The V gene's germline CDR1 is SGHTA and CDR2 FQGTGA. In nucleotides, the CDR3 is TGTGCCAGCAGCTCCTCGGGATCCCACACCGGGGAGCTGTTTTTT. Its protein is CASSSSGSHTGELFF.

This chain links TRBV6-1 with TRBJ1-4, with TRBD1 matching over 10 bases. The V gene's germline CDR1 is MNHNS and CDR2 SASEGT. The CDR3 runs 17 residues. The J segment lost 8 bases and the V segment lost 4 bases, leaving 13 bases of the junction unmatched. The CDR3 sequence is CASSGHRDRGLREKLFF. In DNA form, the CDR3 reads TGTGCCAGCAGTGGTCACCGGGACAGGGGATTAAGAGAAAAACTGTTTTTT.

In DNA form, the CDR3 reads TGTGCCAGCAGTCCGACCGGGACAGGGCGCGGGGAGCTGTTTTTT. Translating gives CASSPTGTGRGELFF. The chain combines TRBV28 with TRBJ2-2; TRBD1 aligns across 9 bases. The CDR3 has 15 amino acids. In germline, CDR1 is MDHEN, CDR2 SYDVKM. Unmatched junction bases numbered 8, after V lost 5 bases and J lost 7 bases.

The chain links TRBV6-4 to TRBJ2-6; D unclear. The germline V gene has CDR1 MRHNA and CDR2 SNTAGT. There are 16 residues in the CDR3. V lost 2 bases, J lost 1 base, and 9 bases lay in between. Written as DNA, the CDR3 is TGTGCCAGCAGTGACCGGGTGTCGTCTGGGGCCAACGTCCTGACTTTC. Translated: CASSDRVSSGANVLTF.

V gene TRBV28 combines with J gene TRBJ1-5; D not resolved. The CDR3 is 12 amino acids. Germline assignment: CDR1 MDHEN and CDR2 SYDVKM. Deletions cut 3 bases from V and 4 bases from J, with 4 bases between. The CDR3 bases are TGTGCCAGCAGTTTGGGGAATCAGCCCCAGCATTTT. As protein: CASSLGNQPQHF. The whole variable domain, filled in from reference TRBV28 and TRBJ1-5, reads DVKVTQSSRYLVKRTGEKVFLECVQDMDHENMFWYRQDPGLGLRLIYFSYDVKMKEKGDIPEGYSVSREKKERFSLILESASTNQTSMYLCASSLGNQPQHFGDGTRLSIL.

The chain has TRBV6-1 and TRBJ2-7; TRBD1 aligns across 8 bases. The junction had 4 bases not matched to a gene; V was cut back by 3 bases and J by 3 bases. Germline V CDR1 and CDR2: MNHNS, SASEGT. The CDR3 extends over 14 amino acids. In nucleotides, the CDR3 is TGTGCCAGCAGTGATTTCGGACAGGGCTACGAGCAGTACTTC. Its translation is CASSDFGQGYEQYF.

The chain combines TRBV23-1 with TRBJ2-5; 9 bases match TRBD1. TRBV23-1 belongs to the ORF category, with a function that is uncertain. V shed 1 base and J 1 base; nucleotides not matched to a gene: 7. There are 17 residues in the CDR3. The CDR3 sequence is CASSQCRDREPQETQYF. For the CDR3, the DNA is TGCGCCAGCAGTCAATGCCGGGACAGGGAACCCCAAGAGACCCAGTACTTC.

The CDR3 coding sequence is TGTGCCAACCCAGGGATACAGTACTTC. It specifies CANPGIQYF. The chain is built from TRBV6-1 and TRBJ2-7; D is perhaps TRBD1 (5 bases). The V gene lost 10 bases and the J gene lost 10 bases, with 11 bases spanning the gap. Germline CDR1 MNHNS, CDR2 SASEGT. The CDR3 runs to 9 residues.

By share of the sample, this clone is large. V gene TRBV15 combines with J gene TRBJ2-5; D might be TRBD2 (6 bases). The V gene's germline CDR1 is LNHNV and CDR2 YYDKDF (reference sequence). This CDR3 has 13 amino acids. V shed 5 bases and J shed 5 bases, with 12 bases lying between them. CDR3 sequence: CATSDFGGETQYF. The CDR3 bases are TGTGCCACCAGCGATTTTGGAGGGGAGACCCAGTACTTC.

The CDR3 loop reads CASSLDAGGYEQYF. The CDR3 bases are TGTGCCAGCAGCTTAGACGCGGGCGGGTACGAGCAGTACTTC. V gene TRBV7-2 combines with J gene TRBJ2-7, with D tentatively TRBD2 (5 bases). The CDR3 is 14 amino acids. Trimming took off 1 base at V and 4 bases at J, with 11 bases between the two ends. The germline V gene encodes CDR1 SGHTA and CDR2 FQGNSA.

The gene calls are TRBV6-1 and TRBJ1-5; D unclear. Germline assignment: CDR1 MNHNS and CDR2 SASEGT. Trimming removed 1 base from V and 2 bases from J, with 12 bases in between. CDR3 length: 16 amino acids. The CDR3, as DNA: TGTGCCAGCAGTGAAGGGGAGGGTCAGGGCAATCAGCCCCAGCATTTT. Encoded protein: CASSEGEGQGNQPQHF.

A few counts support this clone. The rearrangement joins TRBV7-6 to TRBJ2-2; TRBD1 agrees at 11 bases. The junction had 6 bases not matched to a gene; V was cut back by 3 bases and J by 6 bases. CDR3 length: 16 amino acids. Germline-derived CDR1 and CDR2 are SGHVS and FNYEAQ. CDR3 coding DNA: TGTGCCAGCAGCTTCACCGGGACAGGGGGATCCGGGGAGCTGTTTTTT. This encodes CASSFTGTGGSGELFF.

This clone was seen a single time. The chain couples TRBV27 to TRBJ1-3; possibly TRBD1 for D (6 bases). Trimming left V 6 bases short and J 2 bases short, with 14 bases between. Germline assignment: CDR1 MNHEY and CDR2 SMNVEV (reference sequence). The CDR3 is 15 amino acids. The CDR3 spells CASSSGGHTGNTIYF. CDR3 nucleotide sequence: TGTGCCAGCAGCTCCGGGGGACACACTGGAAACACCATATATTTT.

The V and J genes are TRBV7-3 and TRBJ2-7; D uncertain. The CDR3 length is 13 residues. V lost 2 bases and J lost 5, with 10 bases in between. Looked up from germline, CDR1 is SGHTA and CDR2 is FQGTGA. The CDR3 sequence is CASSLGLGDEQYF. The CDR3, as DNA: TGTGCCAGCAGCTTAGGTTTGGGCGACGAGCAGTACTTC. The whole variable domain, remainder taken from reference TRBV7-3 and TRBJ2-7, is GAGVSQTPSNKVTEKGKYVELRCDPISGHTALYWYRQSLGQGPEFLIYFQGTGAADDSGLPNDRFFAVRPEGSVSTLKIQRTERGDSAVYLCASSLGLGDEQYFGPGTRLTVT.

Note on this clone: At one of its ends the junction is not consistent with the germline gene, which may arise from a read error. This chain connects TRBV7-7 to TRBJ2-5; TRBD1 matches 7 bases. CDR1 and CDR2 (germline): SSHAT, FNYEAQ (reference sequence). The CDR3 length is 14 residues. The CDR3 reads CASSSTGFMETQYF. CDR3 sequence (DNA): TGTGCTAGCAGCTCGACAGGGTTCATGGAGACCCAGTACTTC.

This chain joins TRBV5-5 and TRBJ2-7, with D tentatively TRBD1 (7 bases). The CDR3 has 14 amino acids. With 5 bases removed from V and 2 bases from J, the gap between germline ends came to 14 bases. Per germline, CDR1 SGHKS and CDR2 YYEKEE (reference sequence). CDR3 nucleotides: TGTGCCAGCAGGCTACAGGGGAGGCCCTACGAGCAGTACTTC. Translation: CASRLQGRPYEQYF.

This CDR3 is CASSPTGGADTDTQYF. DNA of the CDR3: TGTGCCAGCTCACCTACAGGGGGCGCAGACACAGATACGCAGTATTTT. The genes are TRBV18 and TRBJ2-3, with 9 bases that match TRBD1. CDR3 length: 16 amino acids. V was clipped by 3 bases and J by 2 bases; unmatched bases: 6. Germline CDR1 and CDR2: KGHSH and LQKENI.

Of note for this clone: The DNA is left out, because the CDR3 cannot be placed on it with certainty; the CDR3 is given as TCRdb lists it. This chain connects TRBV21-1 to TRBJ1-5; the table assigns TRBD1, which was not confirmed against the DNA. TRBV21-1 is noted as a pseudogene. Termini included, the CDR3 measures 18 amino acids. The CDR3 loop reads CASSKRVRGYNCNQPQHF.

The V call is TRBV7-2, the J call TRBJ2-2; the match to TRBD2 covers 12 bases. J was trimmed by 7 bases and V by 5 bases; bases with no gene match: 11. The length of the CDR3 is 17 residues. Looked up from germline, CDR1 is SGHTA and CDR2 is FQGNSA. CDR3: CASSTPTSGRLDGELFF. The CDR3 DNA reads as TGTGCCAGCAGCACCCCCACTAGCGGGAGGTTGGACGGGGAGCTGTTTTTT.

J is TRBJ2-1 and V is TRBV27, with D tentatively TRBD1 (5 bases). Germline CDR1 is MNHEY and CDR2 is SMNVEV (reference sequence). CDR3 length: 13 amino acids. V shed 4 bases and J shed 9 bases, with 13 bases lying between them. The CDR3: CASSSLWGPEQFF. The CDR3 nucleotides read TGTGCCAGCAGTTCGCTGTGGGGCCCTGAGCAGTTCTTC.

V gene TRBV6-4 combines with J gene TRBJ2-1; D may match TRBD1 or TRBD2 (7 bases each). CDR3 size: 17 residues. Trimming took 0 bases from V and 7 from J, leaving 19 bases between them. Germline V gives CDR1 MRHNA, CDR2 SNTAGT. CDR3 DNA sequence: TGTGCCAGCAGTGACTCGAAAGCGGGACAGCATATAAATGAGCAGTTCTTC. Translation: CASSDSKAGQHINEQFF.

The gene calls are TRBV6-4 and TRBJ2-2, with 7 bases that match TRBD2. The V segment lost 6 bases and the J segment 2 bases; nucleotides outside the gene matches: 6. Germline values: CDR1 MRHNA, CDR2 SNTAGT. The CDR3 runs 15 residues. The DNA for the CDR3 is TGTGCCAGCAGCCCAGGCGGGGGAAACACCGGGGAGCTGTTTTTT. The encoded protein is CASSPGGGNTGELFF.

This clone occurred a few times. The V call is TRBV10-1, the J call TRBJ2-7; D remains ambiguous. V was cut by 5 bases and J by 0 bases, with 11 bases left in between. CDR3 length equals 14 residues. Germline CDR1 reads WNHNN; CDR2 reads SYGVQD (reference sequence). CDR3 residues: CASSHSHSSYEQYF. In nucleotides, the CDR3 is TGCGCCAGCAGTCACTCGCACAGCTCCTACGAGCAGTACTTC.

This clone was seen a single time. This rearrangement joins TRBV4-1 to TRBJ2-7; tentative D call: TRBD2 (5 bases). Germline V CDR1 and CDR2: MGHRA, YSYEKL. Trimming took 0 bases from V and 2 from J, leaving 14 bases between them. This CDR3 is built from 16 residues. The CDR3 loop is CASSQDLTLGPYEQYF. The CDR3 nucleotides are TGCGCCAGCAGCCAAGATTTAACACTAGGTCCCTACGAGCAGTACTTC.